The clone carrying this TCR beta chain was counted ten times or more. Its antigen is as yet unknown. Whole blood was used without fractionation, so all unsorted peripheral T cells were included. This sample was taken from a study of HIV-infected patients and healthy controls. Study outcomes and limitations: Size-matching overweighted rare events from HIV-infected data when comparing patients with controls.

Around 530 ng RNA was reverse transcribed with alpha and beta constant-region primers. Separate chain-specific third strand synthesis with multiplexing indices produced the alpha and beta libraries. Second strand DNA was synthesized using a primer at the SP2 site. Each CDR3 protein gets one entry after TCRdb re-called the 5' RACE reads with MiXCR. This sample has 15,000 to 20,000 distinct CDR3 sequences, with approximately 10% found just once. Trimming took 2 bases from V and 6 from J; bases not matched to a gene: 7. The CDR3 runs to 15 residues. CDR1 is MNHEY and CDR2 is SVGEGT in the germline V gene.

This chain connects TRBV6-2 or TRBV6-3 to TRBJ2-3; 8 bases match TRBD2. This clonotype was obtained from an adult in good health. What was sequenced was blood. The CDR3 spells CASSYRGRPPDTQYF. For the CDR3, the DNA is TGTGCCAGCAGTTACCGCGGGAGGCCGCCGGATACGCAGTATTTT.